This T cell receptor beta chain comes out of a study of CD8 T cells in Susac syndrome. This CDR3 has 20 amino acids. V was pared by 0 bases and J by 1 base, with 24 bases between. Per germline, CDR1 SGDLS and CDR2 YYNGEE. RNA was extracted with the RNeasy kit, and a quantity of about 0.45 to 1 ug was reverse transcribed using random hexamers. Amplification of TCR beta CDR3 spanned 54 Vbeta and 13 Jbeta via immunoSEQ multiplex PCR. TCRdb re-called the immunoSEQ multiplex PCR reads with MiXCR, one entry per CDR3 protein. Of hundreds of thousands of distinct CDR3 sequences in the sample, less than 96% were seen once.

The sequenced sample consisted of CD4+ T cells from PBMCs. This clonotype originated in a human donor with Susac syndrome. The V and J genes are TRBV9 and TRBJ2-3; D gene uncertain. This CDR3 is CASSVAVDVSSWARTDTQYF. The CDR3 bases are TGTGCCAGCAGCGTAGCAGTAGACGTCTCGTCGTGGGCCCGCACAGATACGCAGTATTTT.